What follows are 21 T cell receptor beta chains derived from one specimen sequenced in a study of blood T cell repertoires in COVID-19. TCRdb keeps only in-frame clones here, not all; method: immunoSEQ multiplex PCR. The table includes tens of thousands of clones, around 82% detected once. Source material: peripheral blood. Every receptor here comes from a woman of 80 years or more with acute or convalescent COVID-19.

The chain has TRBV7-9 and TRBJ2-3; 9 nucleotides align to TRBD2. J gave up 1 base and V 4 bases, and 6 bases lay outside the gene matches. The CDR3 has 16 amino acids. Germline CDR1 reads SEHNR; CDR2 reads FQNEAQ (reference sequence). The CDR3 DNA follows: TGTGCCAGCAGCTCCTCGCGGACTAGCGGCACAGATACGCAGTATTTT. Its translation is CASSSSRTSGTDTQYF.

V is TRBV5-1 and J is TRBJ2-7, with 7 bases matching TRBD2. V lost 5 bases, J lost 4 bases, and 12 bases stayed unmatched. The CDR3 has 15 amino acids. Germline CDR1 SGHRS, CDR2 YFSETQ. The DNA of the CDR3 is TGCGCCAGCAGTTTCGGCGGGAGCAGAGGGTACGAGCAGTACTTC. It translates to CASSFGGSRGYEQYF.

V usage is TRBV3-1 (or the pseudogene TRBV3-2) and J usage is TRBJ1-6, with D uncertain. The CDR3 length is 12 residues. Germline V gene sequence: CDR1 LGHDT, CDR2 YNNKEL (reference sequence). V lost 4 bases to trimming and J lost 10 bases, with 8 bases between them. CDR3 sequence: CASSPGSSPLHF. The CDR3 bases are TGTGCCAGCAGCCCGGGTTCCTCACCCCTCCACTTT.

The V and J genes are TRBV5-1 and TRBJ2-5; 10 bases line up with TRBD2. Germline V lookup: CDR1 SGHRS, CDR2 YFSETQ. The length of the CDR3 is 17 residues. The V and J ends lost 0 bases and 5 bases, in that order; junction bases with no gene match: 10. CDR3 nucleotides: TGCGCCAGCAGCTTGGGAGTAGCGGGGGGCCTTTCGGAGACCCAGTACTTC. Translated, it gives CASSLGVAGGLSETQYF. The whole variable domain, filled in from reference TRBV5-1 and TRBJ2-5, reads KAGVTQTPRYLIKTRGQQVTLSCSPISGHRSVSWYQQTPGQGLQFLFEYFSETQRNKGNFPGRFSGRQFSNSRSEMNVSTLELGDSALYLCASSLGVAGGLSETQYFGPGTRLLVL.

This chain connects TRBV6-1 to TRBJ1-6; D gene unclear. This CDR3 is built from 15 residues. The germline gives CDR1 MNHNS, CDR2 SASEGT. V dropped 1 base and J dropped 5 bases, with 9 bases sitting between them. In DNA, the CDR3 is TGTGCCAGCAGTGAAGGGCCAGCGGATAATTCACCCCTCCACTTT. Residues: CASSEGPADNSPLHF.

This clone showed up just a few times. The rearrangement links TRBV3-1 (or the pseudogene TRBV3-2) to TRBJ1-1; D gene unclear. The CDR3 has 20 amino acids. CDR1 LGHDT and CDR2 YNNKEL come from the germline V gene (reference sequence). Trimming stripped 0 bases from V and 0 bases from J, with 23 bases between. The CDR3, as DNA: TGTGCCAGCAGCCAAGATTTTAAGGTGCTAGGGAGCACCATGAACACTGAAGCTTTCTTT. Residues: CASSQDFKVLGSTMNTEAFF.

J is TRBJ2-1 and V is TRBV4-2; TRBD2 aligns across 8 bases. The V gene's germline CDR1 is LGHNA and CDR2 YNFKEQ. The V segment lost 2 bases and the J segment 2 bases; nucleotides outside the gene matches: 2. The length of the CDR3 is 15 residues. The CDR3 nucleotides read TGTGCCAGCAGCCAACGACTAGCGACCTACAATGAGCAGTTCTTC. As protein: CASSQRLATYNEQFF.

The CDR3 sequence: CASSQVGAGGYGYTF. The CDR3, as DNA: TGTGCCAGCAGCCAAGTGGGGGCAGGGGGCTATGGCTACACCTTC. The V gene is TRBV14, the J gene TRBJ1-2; 7 bases match TRBD1. V trimming: 1 base; J trimming: 4 bases; junction bases outside the gene matches: 6. CDR3 length equals 15 residues. Germline loops: CDR1 SGHDN, CDR2 FVKESK.

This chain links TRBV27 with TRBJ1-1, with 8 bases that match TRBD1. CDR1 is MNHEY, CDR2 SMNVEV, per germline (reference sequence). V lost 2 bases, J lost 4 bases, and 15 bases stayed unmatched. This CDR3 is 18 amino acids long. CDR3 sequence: CASSLTRTGSIRITEAFF. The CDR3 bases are TGTGCCAGCAGTTTAACCCGGACAGGGAGCATTCGGATCACTGAAGCTTTCTTT.

The CDR3 DNA reads as TGTGCCAGCAGACAGACCGGGACAGGGAAGAATGAGCAGTTCTTC. Protein product: CASRQTGTGKNEQFF. V gene TRBV28 combines with J gene TRBJ2-1; 9 nucleotides align to TRBD1. Germline assignment: CDR1 MDHEN and CDR2 SYDVKM. Trimming at V came to 6 bases and at J to 7 bases, leaving 10 bases not matched to a gene. The CDR3 spans 15 residues.

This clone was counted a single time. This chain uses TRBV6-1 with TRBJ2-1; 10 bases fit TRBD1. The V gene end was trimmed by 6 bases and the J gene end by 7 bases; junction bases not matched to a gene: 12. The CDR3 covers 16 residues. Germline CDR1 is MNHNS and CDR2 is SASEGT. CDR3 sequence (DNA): TGTGCCAGCAGGGAATATGGGACAGGGGTTCGAAATGAGCAGTTCTTC. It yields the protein CASREYGTGVRNEQFF.

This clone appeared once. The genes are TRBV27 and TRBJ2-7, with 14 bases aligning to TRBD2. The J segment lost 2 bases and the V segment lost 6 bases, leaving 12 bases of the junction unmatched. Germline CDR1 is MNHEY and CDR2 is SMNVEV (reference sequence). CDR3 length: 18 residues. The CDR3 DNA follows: TGTGCCAGCAGCCCCGGGACTAGCGGGAGCGGGGGCACCTACGAGCAGTACTTC. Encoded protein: CASSPGTSGSGGTYEQYF.

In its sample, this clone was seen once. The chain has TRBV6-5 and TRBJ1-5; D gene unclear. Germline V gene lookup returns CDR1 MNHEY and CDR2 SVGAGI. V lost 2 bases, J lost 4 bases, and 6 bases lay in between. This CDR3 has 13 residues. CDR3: CASSYARNQPQHF. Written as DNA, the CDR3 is TGTGCCAGCAGTTACGCGAGGAATCAGCCCCAGCATTTT.

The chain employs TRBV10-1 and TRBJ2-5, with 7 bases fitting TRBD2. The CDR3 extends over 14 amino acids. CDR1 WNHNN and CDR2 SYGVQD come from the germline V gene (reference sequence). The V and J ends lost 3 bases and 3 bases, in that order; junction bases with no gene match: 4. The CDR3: CASSEGGSEETQYF. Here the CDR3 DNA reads TGCGCCAGCAGTGAAGGCGGGAGTGAAGAGACCCAGTACTTC.

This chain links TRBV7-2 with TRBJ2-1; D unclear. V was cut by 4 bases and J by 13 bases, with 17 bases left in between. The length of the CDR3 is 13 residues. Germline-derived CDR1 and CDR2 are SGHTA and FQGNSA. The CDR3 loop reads CASSSPPRSRQFF. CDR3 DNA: TGTGCCAGCAGCTCCCCTCCTAGGTCGCGACAGTTCTTC.

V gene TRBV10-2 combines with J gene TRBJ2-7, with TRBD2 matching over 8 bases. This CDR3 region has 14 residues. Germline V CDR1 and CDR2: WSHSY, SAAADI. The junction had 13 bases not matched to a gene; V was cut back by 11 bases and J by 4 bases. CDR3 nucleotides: TGCGCCGCCAACCCCGGGGGGGGACCTTACGAGCAGTACTTC. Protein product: CAANPGGGPYEQYF.

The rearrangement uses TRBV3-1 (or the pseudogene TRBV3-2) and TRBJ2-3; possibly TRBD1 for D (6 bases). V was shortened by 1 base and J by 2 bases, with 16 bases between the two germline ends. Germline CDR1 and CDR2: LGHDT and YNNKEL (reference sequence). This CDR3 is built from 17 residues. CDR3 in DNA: TGTGCCAGCAGCCAAGGCCCAGGGGTCACCGCCACAGATACGCAGTATTTT. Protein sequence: CASSQGPGVTATDTQYF.

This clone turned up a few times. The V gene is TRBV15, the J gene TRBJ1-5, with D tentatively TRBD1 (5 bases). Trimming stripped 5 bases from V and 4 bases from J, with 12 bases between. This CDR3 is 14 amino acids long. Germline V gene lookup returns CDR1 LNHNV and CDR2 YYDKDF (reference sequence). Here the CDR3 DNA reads TGTGCCACCAGCCAGCAGGGTGGAAATCAGCCCCAGCATTTT. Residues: CATSQQGGNQPQHF.

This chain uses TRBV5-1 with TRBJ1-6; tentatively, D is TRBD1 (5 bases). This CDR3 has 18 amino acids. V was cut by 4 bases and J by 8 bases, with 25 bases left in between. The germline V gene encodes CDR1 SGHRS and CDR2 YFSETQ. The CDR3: CASSGGTFPPGSDSPLHF. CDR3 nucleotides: TGCGCCAGCAGCGGAGGGACTTTCCCGCCCGGGTCTGATTCACCCCTCCACTTT.

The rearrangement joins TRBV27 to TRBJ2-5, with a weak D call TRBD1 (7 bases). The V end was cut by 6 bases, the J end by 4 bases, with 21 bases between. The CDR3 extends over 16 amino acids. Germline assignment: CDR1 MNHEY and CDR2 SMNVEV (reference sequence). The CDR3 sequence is CASSPGGNSRLETQYF. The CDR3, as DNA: TGTGCCAGCAGCCCAGGGGGGAACTCGCGTTTAGAGACCCAGTACTTC.

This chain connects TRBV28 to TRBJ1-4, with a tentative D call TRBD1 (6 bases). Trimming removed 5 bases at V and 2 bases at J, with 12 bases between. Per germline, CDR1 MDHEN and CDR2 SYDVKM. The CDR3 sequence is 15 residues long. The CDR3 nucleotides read TGTGCCAGCAGTGACCAGGGGTCGACTAATGAAAAACTGTTTTTT. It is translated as CASSDQGSTNEKLFF.